A selection of T cell receptor beta chains follows, all from one sample in a study of blood T cell repertoires in COVID-19. Assay used: immunoSEQ multiplex PCR; TCRdb lists only in-frame clones, some missing. The sample has fewer than 200,000 clones; roughly 79% are singletons. The specimen was peripheral blood. These receptors were taken from a woman over 75 with acute or convalescent COVID-19. The CDR3 runs from the conserved cysteine through the conserved F or W. The D gene is left open where the match is weak. Clone size appears in some rows only: once, few, many, or a class for an expanded clone.

v_call,d_call,clone_size,j_call,cdr3_aa,cdr3_nt
TRBV6-6,-,-,TRBJ2-1,CASSSPTEGHNEQFF,TGTGCCAGCAGTTCCCCGACAGAAGGCCATAATGAGCAGTTCTTC
TRBV3-1/TRBV3-2,TRBD2,-,TRBJ2-1,CASSPRLAGSSYNEQFF,TGTGCCAGCAGCCCGCGACTAGCGGGCTCATCCTACAATGAGCAGTTCTTC
TRBV10-2,-,-,TRBJ2-5,CASSESLSGTQYF,TGCGCCAGCAGTGAGTCCCTTAGTGGGACCCAGTACTTC
TRBV4-3,-,few,TRBJ2-3,CASSQDAGFTDTQYF,TGCGCCAGCAGCCAAGATGCAGGTTTCACAGATACGCAGTATTTT
TRBV11-2,-,-,TRBJ2-2,CASSSGILTGELFF,TGTGCCAGCAGCTCCGGGATTCTCACCGGGGAGCTGTTTTTT
TRBV27,-,-,TRBJ1-2,CASSLQGNYGYTF,TGTGCCAGCAGTCTTCAGGGGAACTATGGCTACACCTTC
TRBV30,-,-,TRBJ1-2,CAWSVLPVRGYYGYTF,TGTGCCTGGAGTGTACTACCGGTCAGGGGATACTATGGCTACACCTTC
TRBV11-2,-,-,TRBJ2-1,CASSLDSVNEQFF,TGTGCCAGCAGCTTAGACTCGGTTAATGAGCAGTTCTTC
TRBV6-1,TRBD2,once,TRBJ2-3,CASSEAPRGGLPSTDTQYF,TGTGCCAGCAGTGAAGCGCCTCGGGGGGGGCTACCTAGCACAGATACGCAGTATTTT
TRBV7-2,TRBD2,once,TRBJ2-1,CASSLDPSGVNNEQFF,TGTGCCAGCAGCTTAGACCCTAGCGGGGTAAACAATGAGCAGTTCTTC
TRBV5-1,TRBD2,-,TRBJ2-1,CASSFVTSGSFESYNEQFF,TGCGCCAGCAGCTTTGTAACTAGCGGGAGTTTCGAATCCTACAATGAGCAGTTCTTC
TRBV27,TRBD2,-,TRBJ2-1,CASQISGSPYNEQFF,TGTGCCAGCCAGATTAGCGGGAGCCCCTACAATGAGCAGTTCTTC
TRBV4-2,-,-,TRBJ2-1,CASSQQAADSYNEQFF,TGTGCCAGCAGCCAACAAGCGGCCGACTCCTACAATGAGCAGTTCTTC
TRBV5-1,-,once,TRBJ2-5,CASRTGDAQETQYF,TGCGCCAGCAGGACGGGAGATGCTCAAGAGACCCAGTACTTC
TRBV5-5,TRBD2,-,TRBJ2-7,CASSFLGLAVGSYEQYF,TGTGCCAGCAGCTTCTTGGGACTAGCTGTGGGTTCCTACGAGCAGTACTTC
TRBV2,TRBD2,-,TRBJ2-3,CASILESTSGATDTQYF,TGTGCCAGCATCTTGGAGTCGACTAGCGGAGCCACAGATACGCAGTATTTT
TRBV6-5,TRBD2,few,TRBJ2-1,CASDMTSPAYNEQFF,TGTGCCAGTGACATGACTAGCCCCGCTTACAATGAGCAGTTCTTC
TRBV7-6,TRBD1,-,TRBJ2-3,CASSRGFGQVTDTQYF,TGTGCCAGCAGCCGCGGATTTGGACAGGTCACAGATACGCAGTATTTT
TRBV19,TRBD2,-,TRBJ2-5,CASSHLAGGSLEYQETQYF,TGTGCCAGTAGCCATTTAGCGGGAGGTTCTTTAGAGTACCAAGAGACCCAGTACTTC
TRBV18,TRBD1,-,TRBJ2-7,CASSPLGQGAGEQYF,TGTGCCAGCTCACCCCTCGGACAGGGGGCAGGGGAGCAGTACTTC
TRBV7-7,TRBD1,few,TRBJ1-5,CASSSGGGQPQHF,TGTGCCAGCAGCTCAGGGGGCGGTCAGCCCCAGCATTTT
TRBV11-2,-,-,TRBJ1-2,CASSSGAGATGGYTF,TGTGCCAGCAGCTCAGGCGCAGGGGCGACTGGGGGCTACACCTTC
TRBV11-2,TRBD2,few,TRBJ2-2,CASSPVVREVTGELFF,TGTGCCAGCAGTCCCGTTGTGCGGGAGGTCACCGGGGAGCTGTTTTTT
TRBV5-1,-,-,TRBJ1-5,CASSLDSHSNQPQHF,TGCGCCAGCAGCTTGGACAGCCATAGCAATCAGCCCCAGCATTTT
TRBV20-1,TRBD2,-,TRBJ2-1,CSASELAVYNEQFF,TGCAGTGCTAGTGAACTAGCGGTTTACAATGAGCAGTTCTTC
TRBV6-5,TRBD1,-,TRBJ2-4,CASRTGGKAKNIQYF,TGTGCCAGCAGGACAGGGGGAAAGGCCAAAAACATTCAGTACTTC
TRBV3-1/TRBV3-2,TRBD1,-,TRBJ1-2,CASSHPGQGRYGYTF,TGTGCCAGCAGCCATCCCGGACAGGGACGGTATGGCTACACCTTC
TRBV10-3,TRBD1,-,TRBJ1-6,CAIRGTDNSPLHF,TGTGCCATCAGAGGGACAGATAATTCACCCCTCCACTTT
TRBV6-5,-,-,TRBJ1-4,CASSRQFNEKLFF,TGTGCCAGCAGCCGACAGTTTAATGAAAAACTGTTTTTT
TRBV7-9,-,-,TRBJ1-1,CASSLARGLGTEAFF,TGTGCCAGCAGCTTAGCGCGGGGGTTAGGCACTGAAGCTTTCTTT
TRBV7-9,-,-,TRBJ1-4,CASSVTGTRNEKLFF,TGTGCCAGCAGCGTAACCGGGACACGGAATGAAAAACTGTTTTTT
TRBV11-2,-,-,TRBJ2-7,CASRLRTGTSGAGEQYF,TGTGCCAGCAGATTACGGACCGGGACTTCGGGTGCTGGCGAGCAGTACTTC
TRBV7-2,-,-,TRBJ1-1,CASSLQGGRTEAFF,TGTGCCAGCAGCTTACAGGGTGGGAGGACTGAAGCTTTCTTT
TRBV5-4,-,-,TRBJ2-1,CASNNLAEGYNEQFF,TGTGCCAGCAACAATCTGGCGGAGGGATACAATGAGCAGTTCTTC
TRBV7-8,-,-,TRBJ2-1,CASSLVQGSEQFF,TGTGCCAGCAGCTTAGTCCAGGGTTCGGAGCAGTTCTTC
TRBV7-6,-,-,TRBJ2-1,CASSLSPTKGEQFF,TGTGCCAGCAGCTTAAGTCCGACGAAGGGGGAGCAGTTCTTC
TRBV4-3,-,-,TRBJ1-6,CASSQGHGQGNSPLHF,TGCGCCAGCAGCCAGGGCCACGGGCAGGGAAATTCACCCCTCCACTTT
TRBV30,-,-,TRBJ1-6,CACPTGPGISPLHF,TGTGCCTGTCCGACAGGCCCCGGGATCTCACCCCTCCACTTT
TRBV7-6,-,once,TRBJ2-7,CASSLGGPGEQYF,TGTGCCAGCAGCTTAGGAGGGCCGGGAGAGCAGTACTTC
TRBV5-1,-,once,TRBJ2-2,CASTLTTASDGGELFF,TGCGCCAGTACGCTGACGACAGCCAGCGATGGCGGGGAGCTGTTTTTT
TRBV5-5,-,-,TRBJ2-3,CASNIRDTQYF,TGTGCCAGCAACATCCGAGATACGCAGTATTTT
TRBV11-2,-,-,TRBJ2-5,CASSLGSYQETQYF,TGTGCCAGCAGCTTAGGCAGTTACCAAGAGACCCAGTACTTC
TRBV6-8,-,-,TRBJ1-2,CASQGPCGYTF,TGTGCCTCTCAGGGGCCCTGCGGCTACACCTTC
TRBV4-1,TRBD2,few,TRBJ2-1,CASSHGLAGYNEQFF,TGCGCCAGCAGCCACGGACTAGCGGGGTACAATGAGCAGTTCTTC
TRBV30,-,-,TRBJ2-7,CAWSGGDGYEQYF,TGTGCCTGGAGTGGGGGGGACGGCTACGAGCAGTACTTC
TRBV6-5,-,-,TRBJ1-6,CASSSIRDSPLHF,TGTGCCAGCAGTTCCATCCGGGATTCACCCCTCCACTTT
TRBV7-9,TRBD1,-,TRBJ1-1,CASSPPGRGRTATEAFF,TGTGCCAGCAGCCCCCCCGGCAGGGGGCGTACGGCTACTGAAGCTTTCTTT
TRBV6-2/TRBV6-3,-,-,TRBJ2-4,CASSGAVLFTGNIQYF,TGTGCCAGCAGTGGGGCAGTCCTATTCACGGGAAACATTCAGTACTTC
TRBV5-6,TRBD2,-,TRBJ2-1,CASSRSGTEQFF,TGTGCCAGCAGCCGTAGCGGGACGGAGCAGTTCTTC
TRBV18,TRBD1,-,TRBJ1-4,CASSPPGQYNEKLFF,TGTGCCAGCTCACCCCCGGGACAGTATAATGAAAAACTGTTTTTT
TRBV6-5,-,-,TRBJ1-2,CASSYIGSRGNYGYTF,TGTGCCAGCAGTTACATCGGCAGTCGCGGGAACTATGGCTACACCTTC
TRBV28,TRBD1,-,TRBJ2-1,CASSPYRDRARNEQFF,TGTGCCAGCAGTCCCTACCGGGACAGGGCACGCAATGAGCAGTTCTTC
TRBV6-5,-,-,TRBJ1-3,CASRVDSHSGNTIYF,TGTGCCAGCAGGGTGGACAGTCACTCTGGAAACACCATATATTTT
TRBV19,TRBD2,-,TRBJ2-3,CASTYTSGRTDTQYF,TGTGCCAGTACTTACACTAGCGGGAGAACAGATACGCAGTATTTT
TRBV7-9,-,-,TRBJ2-3,CASSSVVDTQYF,TGTGCCAGCAGCTCCGTAGTGGATACGCAGTATTTT